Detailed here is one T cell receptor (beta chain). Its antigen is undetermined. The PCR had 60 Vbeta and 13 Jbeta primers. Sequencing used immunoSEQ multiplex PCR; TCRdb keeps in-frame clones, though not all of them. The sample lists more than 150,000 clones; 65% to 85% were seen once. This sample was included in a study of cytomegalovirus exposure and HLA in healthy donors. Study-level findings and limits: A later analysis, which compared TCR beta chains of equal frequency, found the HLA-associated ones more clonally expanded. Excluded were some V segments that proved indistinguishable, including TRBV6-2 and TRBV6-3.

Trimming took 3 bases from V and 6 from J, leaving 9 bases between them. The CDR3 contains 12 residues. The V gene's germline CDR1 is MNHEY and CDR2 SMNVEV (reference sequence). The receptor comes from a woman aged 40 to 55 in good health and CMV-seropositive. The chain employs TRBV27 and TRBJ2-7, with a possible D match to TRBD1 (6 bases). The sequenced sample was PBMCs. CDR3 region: CASSLRGGEQYF. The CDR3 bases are TGTGCCAGCAGTTTGCGAGGGGGCGAGCAGTACTTC.